A selection of T cell receptor beta chains follows, all from one sample in a study of cytomegalovirus exposure and HLA in healthy donors. This table comes from immunoSEQ multiplex PCR, and its TCRdb copy is limited to in-frame clones, with some not included. This sample carries 100,000 to 150,000 clones, 80% to 90% of them seen once, and the ten largest clones take under 3%. Sequenced: PBMCs. Receptor source: a woman under 30 in good health and CMV-seropositive. CDR3s include the opening cysteine and the closing phenylalanine or tryptophan. Fields, in order: CDR3 protein, CDR3 DNA, J gene, D gene, clone size, V gene. A D gene is named only where the DNA matches it firmly. Some rows have no size entry. The others give once, few or many, or a class for an expanded clone.

cdr3_aa: CATSVDRYSNQPQHF
cdr3_nt: TGTGCCACCAGCGTGGACAGATATAGCAATCAGCCCCAGCATTTT
j_call: TRBJ1-5
d_call: NA
clone_size: NA
v_call: TRBV15

cdr3_aa: CASSKTDLNSPLHF
cdr3_nt: TGTGCCAGCAGCAAGACAGACCTTAATTCACCCCTCCACTTT
j_call: TRBJ1-6
d_call: NA
clone_size: NA
v_call: TRBV9

cdr3_aa: CASREGQGAHGYTF
cdr3_nt: TGTGCCAGTAGGGAGGGACAGGGGGCGCATGGCTACACCTTC
j_call: TRBJ1-2
d_call: TRBD1
clone_size: NA
v_call: TRBV19

cdr3_aa: CASSMGTVIYFGYTF
cdr3_nt: TGTGCCAGTAGTATGGGGACAGTCATCTATTTTGGCTACACCTTC
j_call: TRBJ1-2
d_call: TRBD1
clone_size: NA
v_call: TRBV19

cdr3_aa: CASRTGAWDEQYF
cdr3_nt: TGTGCCAGCAGGACAGGGGCTTGGGACGAGCAGTACTTC
j_call: TRBJ2-7
d_call: TRBD1
clone_size: NA
v_call: TRBV6-5

cdr3_aa: CASSRGGTDTQYF
cdr3_nt: TGTGCCAGCAGCCGGGGGGGCACAGATACGCAGTATTTT
j_call: TRBJ2-3
d_call: TRBD2
clone_size: NA
v_call: TRBV6-5

cdr3_aa: CASSLDRGGFFQETQYF
cdr3_nt: TGTGCCAGCAGCTTAGATAGGGGGGGTTTTTTCCAAGAGACCCAGTACTTC
j_call: TRBJ2-5
d_call: NA
clone_size: NA
v_call: TRBV7-2

cdr3_aa: CASSQDSGGGTDTQYF
cdr3_nt: TGCGCCAGCAGCCAAGATAGTGGGGGCGGGACAGATACGCAGTATTTT
j_call: TRBJ2-3
d_call: NA
clone_size: NA
v_call: TRBV4-1

cdr3_aa: CASSYQDYYYGYTF
cdr3_nt: TGTGCCAGCAGTTACCAGGACTATTACTATGGCTACACCTTC
j_call: TRBJ1-2
d_call: NA
clone_size: NA
v_call: TRBV5-6

cdr3_aa: CVRSLAVPGDSNQPQHF
cdr3_nt: TGTGTCAGAAGCTTAGCCGTCCCAGGGGATAGCAATCAGCCCCAGCATTTT
j_call: TRBJ1-5
d_call: NA
clone_size: NA
v_call: TRBV7-5

cdr3_aa: CSVRGIGGADTQYF
cdr3_nt: TGCAGCGTAAGGGGTATCGGAGGGGCAGATACGCAGTATTTT
j_call: TRBJ2-3
d_call: NA
clone_size: NA
v_call: TRBV29-1

cdr3_aa: CASSLRLAGGAFAYEQYF
cdr3_nt: TGCGCCAGCAGCTTGCGGCTAGCGGGGGGGGCGTTCGCCTACGAGCAGTACTTC
j_call: TRBJ2-7
d_call: TRBD2
clone_size: NA
v_call: TRBV5-1

cdr3_aa: CASSQERVGSPYNSPLHF
cdr3_nt: TGCGCCAGCAGCCAAGAAAGAGTAGGGAGCCCCTATAATTCACCCCTCCACTTT
j_call: TRBJ1-6
d_call: NA
clone_size: once
v_call: TRBV4-1

cdr3_aa: CASSRQSSPLHF
cdr3_nt: TGCGCCAGCAGCCGACAGAGTTCACCCCTCCACTTT
j_call: TRBJ1-6
d_call: NA
clone_size: NA
v_call: TRBV23-1

cdr3_aa: CASSALPGVPLMNTEAFF
cdr3_nt: TGTGCCAGCAGTGCCCTTCCCGGGGTCCCTCTCATGAACACTGAAGCTTTCTTT
j_call: TRBJ1-1
d_call: NA
clone_size: NA
v_call: TRBV6-1

cdr3_aa: CASSESVLAGARGTGELFF
cdr3_nt: TGCGCCAGCAGTGAGTCGGTTCTAGCGGGGGCCCGGGGGACCGGGGAGCTGTTTTTT
j_call: TRBJ2-2
d_call: TRBD2
clone_size: NA
v_call: TRBV10-2

cdr3_aa: CASSSGQGAYGYTF
cdr3_nt: TGCGCCAGCAGCTCCGGACAGGGGGCTTATGGCTACACCTTC
j_call: TRBJ1-2
d_call: TRBD1
clone_size: NA
v_call: TRBV5-1

cdr3_aa: CASGHGQDIGKLFF
cdr3_nt: TGCGCCAGCGGACATGGACAGGATATTGGAAAACTGTTTTTT
j_call: TRBJ1-4
d_call: TRBD1
clone_size: NA
v_call: TRBV5-1

cdr3_aa: CASSLVAGSGSPLHF
cdr3_nt: TGTGCCAGCAGCTTAGTGGCAGGGTCGGGTTCACCCCTCCACTTT
j_call: TRBJ1-6
d_call: NA
clone_size: NA
v_call: TRBV11-2

cdr3_aa: CASSQLGQGGTDTQYF
cdr3_nt: TGTGCCAGCAGCCAATTGGGACAGGGAGGCACAGATACGCAGTATTTT
j_call: TRBJ2-3
d_call: TRBD1
clone_size: NA
v_call: TRBV4-2

cdr3_aa: CASTLPPGQGSGYTF
cdr3_nt: TGTGCCAGCACCCTCCCACCGGGACAGGGGTCTGGCTACACCTTC
j_call: TRBJ1-2
d_call: TRBD1
clone_size: NA
v_call: TRBV28

cdr3_aa: CASPDEDQETQYF
cdr3_nt: TGCGCCAGTCCGGATGAGGACCAAGAGACCCAGTACTTC
j_call: TRBJ2-5
d_call: NA
clone_size: once
v_call: TRBV23-1

cdr3_aa: CASSEFQQGNQPQHF
cdr3_nt: TGTGCCAGCAGTGAATTTCAACAGGGCAATCAGCCCCAGCATTTT
j_call: TRBJ1-5
d_call: NA
clone_size: NA
v_call: TRBV2

cdr3_aa: CASRPGQGASGAFF
cdr3_nt: TGTGCCAGCAGGCCGGGACAGGGGGCTTCTGGAGCTTTCTTT
j_call: TRBJ1-1
d_call: TRBD1
clone_size: NA
v_call: TRBV7-9

cdr3_aa: CASSLGGTAYGYTF
cdr3_nt: TGTGCCAGCAGCTTAGGTGGGACAGCCTATGGCTACACCTTC
j_call: TRBJ1-2
d_call: TRBD1
clone_size: NA
v_call: TRBV7-9

cdr3_aa: CASSLDYSYNEQFF
cdr3_nt: TGTGCCAGCAGCTTAGATTATTCCTACAATGAGCAGTTCTTC
j_call: TRBJ2-1
d_call: NA
clone_size: NA
v_call: TRBV7-2

cdr3_aa: CASSLQGSDSPLHF
cdr3_nt: TGCGCCAGCAGCTTACAGGGTTCTGATTCACCCCTCCACTTT
j_call: TRBJ1-6
d_call: NA
clone_size: NA
v_call: TRBV5-1

cdr3_aa: CASSLGTGNRALHF
cdr3_nt: TGTGCCAGCAGTTTAGGAACAGGGAATAGGGCCCTCCACTTT
j_call: TRBJ1-6
d_call: NA
clone_size: NA
v_call: TRBV28

cdr3_aa: CSVEGALGYTF
cdr3_nt: TGCAGCGTTGAAGGGGCACTCGGCTACACCTTC
j_call: TRBJ1-2
d_call: NA
clone_size: NA
v_call: TRBV29-1

cdr3_aa: CASSLPPGTQYF
cdr3_nt: TGTGCCAGCAGTCTTCCTCCGGGTACGCAGTATTTT
j_call: TRBJ2-3
d_call: NA
clone_size: once
v_call: TRBV27

cdr3_aa: CASSQGGGLRETQYF
cdr3_nt: TGCGCCAGCAGCCAAGGGGGGGGCCTCAGGGAGACCCAGTACTTC
j_call: TRBJ2-5
d_call: NA
clone_size: NA
v_call: TRBV4-1

cdr3_aa: CASSLAVSSGANVLTF
cdr3_nt: TGCGCCAGCAGCTTGGCCGTGAGCTCTGGGGCCAACGTCCTGACTTTC
j_call: TRBJ2-6
d_call: NA
clone_size: NA
v_call: TRBV5-1

cdr3_aa: CAIQLAGDLGRTDTQYF
cdr3_nt: TGTGCCATCCAACTAGCGGGGGACCTAGGCCGCACAGATACGCAGTATTTT
j_call: TRBJ2-3
d_call: NA
clone_size: NA
v_call: TRBV21-1

cdr3_aa: CASSSQQGSYEQYF
cdr3_nt: TGTGCCAGTAGTTCACAGCAGGGTTCCTACGAGCAGTACTTC
j_call: TRBJ2-7
d_call: NA
clone_size: NA
v_call: TRBV19

cdr3_aa: CASSQDGEGLGNTIYF
cdr3_nt: TGTGCCAGCAGCCAAGATGGGGAGGGCCTCGGAAACACCATATATTTT
j_call: TRBJ1-3
d_call: NA
clone_size: NA
v_call: TRBV14

cdr3_aa: CASRAGAGGYDEQYF
cdr3_nt: TGTGCCAGCAGGGCCGGTGCAGGGGGCTATGACGAGCAGTACTTC
j_call: TRBJ2-7
d_call: TRBD1
clone_size: NA
v_call: TRBV7-9

cdr3_aa: CASSEEPITRTQYF
cdr3_nt: TGTGCCAGCAGCGAAGAACCCATTACACGTACGCAGTATTTT
j_call: TRBJ2-3
d_call: NA
clone_size: few
v_call: TRBV7-6

cdr3_aa: CASSESIFSVSLHF
cdr3_nt: TGCGCCAGCAGTGAGTCGATCTTTAGCGTATCCCTCCACTTT
j_call: TRBJ1-6
d_call: NA
clone_size: NA
v_call: TRBV10-1

cdr3_aa: CARKTGGMYGYTF
cdr3_nt: TGTGCCAGAAAGACAGGGGGCATGTATGGCTACACCTTC
j_call: TRBJ1-2
d_call: TRBD1
clone_size: NA
v_call: TRBV19

cdr3_aa: CASSSGQGAGEKLFF
cdr3_nt: TGCGCCAGCAGCTCCGGACAGGGGGCAGGGGAAAAACTGTTTTTT
j_call: TRBJ1-4
d_call: TRBD1
clone_size: once
v_call: TRBV5-1

cdr3_aa: CASSLDSDYGYTF
cdr3_nt: TGCGCCAGCAGCTTGGACTCTGACTATGGCTACACCTTC
j_call: TRBJ1-2
d_call: NA
clone_size: NA
v_call: TRBV5-1